These 2 T cell receptor beta chains share one sample of origin, sequenced in a study of T cells in localized non-small cell lung cancer. TCRdb keeps only in-frame clones here, not all; method: immunoSEQ multiplex PCR. Of roughly 1,500 clones listed, roughly 34% are singletons. Sample: lung tumor tissue, taken before any cancer treatment. Every receptor here comes from a man between 40 and 70 years old with stage II lung adenocarcinoma.

There are a few counts of this clone. This sequence joins TRBV9 and TRBJ2-7, with 9 positions matching TRBD2. The trim removed 5 bases at V and 4 bases at J, leaving 16 bases unmatched. CDR1 SGDLS and CDR2 YYNGEE come from the germline V gene. CDR3 size: 17 residues. CDR3 protein: CASSSASHSSGNYEQYF. The CDR3 coding sequence is TGTGCCAGCAGTTCTGCCTCCCATTCTAGCGGGAATTACGAGCAGTACTTC.

The chain uses TRBV18 and TRBJ1-2; tentatively, D is TRBD1 (5 bases). Germline assignment: CDR1 KGHSH and CDR2 LQKENI. Trimming left V 2 bases short and J 4 bases short, with 17 bases between. CDR3 length equals 16 residues. The CDR3 nucleotides read TGTGCCAGCTCACCAGGCGCATTGACAGCCCTCTATGGCTACACCTTC. Its protein product is CASSPGALTALYGYTF.